What follows describes a single T cell receptor beta chain. Its cognate antigen is unknown. This entry is derived from a study of cytomegalovirus exposure and HLA in healthy donors. Notes on the study in general: A later analysis reportedly found fewer N-insertions in an Asian-associated ancestry cluster than the approximately 670-donor mean.

Vbeta (60) and Jbeta (13) primers were used in the PCR. In the original workflow: Roughly 12 million of 80 million or so unique TCR beta chains were shared, per a later count. Using immunoSEQ multiplex PCR, the repertoire was profiled, and TCRdb retains in-frame clones only, with some absent. The D gene and trimming were derived from the DNA, and the V and J assignments and clone size from that table. The sample includes some 160,000 clones, around 80% of them seen just once. CDR1 is SGDLS, CDR2 YYNGEE, per germline. Trimming cost V 3 bases and J 6 bases, with 22 bases left between them. The CDR3 sequence is 16 residues long.

The source of this sequence is a woman in her forties or fifties in good health and CMV-seronegative. This rearrangement joins TRBV9 to TRBJ2-7, with TRBD1 as a possible D gene (5 bases). The specimen sequenced was PBMCs. CDR3 protein: CASSGGPTPRVSEQYF. The CDR3 coding sequence is TGTGCCAGCAGCGGTGGACCCACCCCCAGGGTTAGCGAGCAGTACTTC.